These T cell receptor beta chains were read from a single sample in a study of cytomegalovirus exposure and HLA in healthy donors. Sequenced by immunoSEQ multiplex PCR; TCRdb stores in-frame clones only, minus some. The sample consists of approximately 150,000 clones, over 60% of them appearing once. The sequenced sample was PBMCs. All receptors derive from a man aged 35 to 55 in good health and CMV-seronegative. The CDR3 runs from the conserved cysteine through the conserved F or W. Each record gives: D gene, clone size, V gene, J gene, CDR3 DNA, CDR3 protein. The D gene is left open where the match is weak. Expanded clones are given a class, and other clones once, few, many or no size at all.

TRBD1	.	TRBV5-1	TRBJ1-6	TGCGCCAGCAGCTTGGAGGGACAGGGGGCGCGGTATTCACCCCTCCACTTT	CASSLEGQGARYSPLHF
.	.	TRBV7-2	TRBJ2-5	TGTGCCAGCAGAACAGGGGGGGCAGGGCAAGAGACCCAGTACTTC	CASRTGGAGQETQYF
TRBD1	.	TRBV6-5	TRBJ2-3	TGTGCCAGCAGCGCTTCAGGGGGTGGCACAGATACGCAGTATTTT	CASSASGGGTDTQYF
.	.	TRBV28	TRBJ2-2	TGTGCCAGCAGTTTCGTTCCCGCGAACACCGGGGAGCTGTTTTTT	CASSFVPANTGELFF
.	.	TRBV6-4	TRBJ2-2	TGTGCCAGCAGTGACTCTCCGACAGCCGACACCGGGGAGCTGTTTTTT	CASSDSPTADTGELFF
TRBD2	few	TRBV28	TRBJ2-5	TGTGCCAGCAGTACCCGGGCGGGAGGGTTCCAAGAGACCCAGTACTTC	CASSTRAGGFQETQYF
TRBD1	.	TRBV6-5	TRBJ2-5	TGTGCCAGCAGCGTGCAGGGGGCGCGAGAGACCCAGTACTTC	CASSVQGARETQYF
.	.	TRBV6-1	TRBJ2-2	TGTGCCCTACGCCCCCAGGGGTCGGAGTCCGGGGAGCTGTTTTTT	CALRPQGSESGELFF
TRBD1	.	TRBV10-1	TRBJ1-4	TGCGCCACCCGCTGGAGACAGGGGGAATGCGAAAAACTGTTTTTT	CATRWRQGECEKLFF
TRBD2	.	TRBV29-1	TRBJ2-1	TGCAGCGTTGAAGATGCTAGCGGGGCCTACAATGAGCAGTTCTTC	CSVEDASGAYNEQFF
TRBD2	.	TRBV19	TRBJ2-5	TGTGCCAGTAGCGAGACTAAACTAGCGCGACAAGAGACCCAGTACTTC	CASSETKLARQETQYF
.	few	TRBV2	TRBJ1-5	TGTGCCAGCAGGGGGGGGCAGGCTTATAGCAATCAGCCCCAGCATTTT	CASRGGQAYSNQPQHF
TRBD1	.	TRBV7-9	TRBJ1-2	TGTGCCAGCAGCACCGAGGGACAGGCTTATGGCTACACCTTC	CASSTEGQAYGYTF
TRBD2	.	TRBV18	TRBJ2-2	TGTGCCAGCTCACCTTGGGAGGGGAACACCGGGGAGCTGTTTTTT	CASSPWEGNTGELFF